This TCR beta chain appears in the sequencing data of a study of blood T cell repertoires in COVID-19. Overall study: Sources were T cells, B-cell-depleted T cells, or PBMCs; the material itself was cDNA or gDNA.

In the study's own analysis: Estimates of nucleated cell counts were drawn from the amplification of reference gene primers. TCRdb's table, derived via immunoSEQ multiplex PCR, lists solely in-frame clones and lacks some. That table supplies the V and J calls and clone size; D and trimming were determined from the DNA. The repertoire has around 220,000 clones, approximately 78% of them found once; the top ten carry approximately 8%. Germline V gene lookup returns CDR1 SGHTA and CDR2 FQGNSA. V was pared by 4 bases and J by 3 bases, with 5 bases of the junction left unmatched. CDR3 length: 15 residues.

This receptor was identified in an elderly woman with COVID-19, enrolled during active disease. Sequenced: peripheral blood. The V and J genes are TRBV7-2 and TRBJ1-3; 8 positions agree with TRBD1. CDR3 sequence (DNA): TGTGCCAGCAGCTCCATGGACAGGGTTGGAAACACCATATATTTT. Amino acid sequence: CASSSMDRVGNTIYF.